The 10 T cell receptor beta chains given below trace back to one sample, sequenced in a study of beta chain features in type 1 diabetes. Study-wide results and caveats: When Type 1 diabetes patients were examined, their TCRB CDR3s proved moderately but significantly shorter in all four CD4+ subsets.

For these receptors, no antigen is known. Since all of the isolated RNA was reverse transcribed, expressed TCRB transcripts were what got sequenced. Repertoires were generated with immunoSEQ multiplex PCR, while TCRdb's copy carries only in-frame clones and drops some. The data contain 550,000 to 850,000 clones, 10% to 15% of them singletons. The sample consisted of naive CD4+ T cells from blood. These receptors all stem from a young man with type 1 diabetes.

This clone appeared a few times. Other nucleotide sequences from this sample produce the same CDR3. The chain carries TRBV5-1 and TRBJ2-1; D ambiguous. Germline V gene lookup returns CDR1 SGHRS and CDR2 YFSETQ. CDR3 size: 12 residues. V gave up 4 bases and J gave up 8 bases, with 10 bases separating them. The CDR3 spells CASSLVGDEQFF. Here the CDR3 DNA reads TGCGCCAGCAGCCTGGTTGGGGATGAGCAGTTCTTC. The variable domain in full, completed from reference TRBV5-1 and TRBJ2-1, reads KAGVTQTPRYLIKTRGQQVTLSCSPISGHRSVSWYQQTPGQGLQFLFEYFSETQRNKGNFPGRFSGRQFSNSRSEMNVSTLELGDSALYLCASSLVGDEQFFGPGTRLTVL.

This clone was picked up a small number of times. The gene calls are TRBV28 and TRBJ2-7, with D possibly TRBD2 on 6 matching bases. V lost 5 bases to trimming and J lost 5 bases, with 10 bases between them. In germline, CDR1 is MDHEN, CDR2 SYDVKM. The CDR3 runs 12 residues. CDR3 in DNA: TGTGCCAGCAGTCCCCCGGGGGACGAGCAGTACTTC. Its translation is CASSPPGDEQYF.

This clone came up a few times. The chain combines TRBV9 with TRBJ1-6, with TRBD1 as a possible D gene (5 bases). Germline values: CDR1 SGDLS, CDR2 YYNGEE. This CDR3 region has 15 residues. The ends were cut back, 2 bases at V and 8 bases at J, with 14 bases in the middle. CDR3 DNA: TGTGCCAGCAGCGTTGGAGGCAGGGATTATTCACCCCTCCACTTT. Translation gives CASSVGGRDYSPLHF. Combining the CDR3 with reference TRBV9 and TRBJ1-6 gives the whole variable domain DSGVTQTPKHLITATGQRVTLRCSPRSGDLSVYWYQQSLDQGLQFLIQYYNGEERAKGNILERFSAQQFPDLHSELNLSSLELGDSALYFCASSVGGRDYSPLHFGNGTRLTVT.

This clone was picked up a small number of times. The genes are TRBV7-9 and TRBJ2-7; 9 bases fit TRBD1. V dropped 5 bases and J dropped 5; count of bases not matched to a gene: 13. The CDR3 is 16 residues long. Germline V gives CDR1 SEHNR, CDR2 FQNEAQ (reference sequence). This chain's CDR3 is CASSPPKGTGPHEQYF. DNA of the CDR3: TGTGCCAGCAGCCCCCCAAAAGGGACAGGGCCCCACGAGCAGTACTTC.

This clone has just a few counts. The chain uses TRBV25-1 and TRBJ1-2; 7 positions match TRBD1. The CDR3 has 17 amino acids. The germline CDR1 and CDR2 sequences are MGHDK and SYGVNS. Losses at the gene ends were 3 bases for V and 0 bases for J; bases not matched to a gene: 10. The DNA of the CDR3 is TGTGCCAGCAGTGACATCCCGGGGACAGCGTCTAACTATGGCTACACCTTC. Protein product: CASSDIPGTASNYGYTF.

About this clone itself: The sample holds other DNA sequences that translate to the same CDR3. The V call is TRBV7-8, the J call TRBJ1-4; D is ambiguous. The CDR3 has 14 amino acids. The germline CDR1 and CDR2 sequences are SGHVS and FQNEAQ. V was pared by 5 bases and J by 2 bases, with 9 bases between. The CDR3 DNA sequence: TGTGCCAGCAGCCTGAGAGGGACTAATGAAAAACTGTTTTTT. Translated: CASSLRGTNEKLFF.

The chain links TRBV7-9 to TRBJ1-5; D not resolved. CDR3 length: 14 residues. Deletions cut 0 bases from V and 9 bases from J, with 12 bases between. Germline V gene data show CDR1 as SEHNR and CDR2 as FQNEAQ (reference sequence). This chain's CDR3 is CASSLADRERPQHF. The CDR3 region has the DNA TGTGCCAGCAGCTTAGCTGATAGGGAGCGGCCCCAGCATTTT.

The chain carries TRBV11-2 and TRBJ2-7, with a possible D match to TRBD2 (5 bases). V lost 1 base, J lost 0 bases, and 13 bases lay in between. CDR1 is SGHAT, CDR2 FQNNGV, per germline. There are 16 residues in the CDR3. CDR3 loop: CASSLVFRGSSYEQYF. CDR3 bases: TGTGCCAGCAGCTTAGTTTTCCGGGGTAGCTCCTACGAGCAGTACTTC.

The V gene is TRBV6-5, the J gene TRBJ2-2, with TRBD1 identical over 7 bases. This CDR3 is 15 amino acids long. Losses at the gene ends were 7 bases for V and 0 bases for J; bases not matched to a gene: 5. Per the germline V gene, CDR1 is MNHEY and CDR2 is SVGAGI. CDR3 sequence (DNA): TGTGCCAGCATTCCCGGGACAGCGAACACCGGGGAGCTGTTTTTT. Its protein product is CASIPGTANTGELFF.

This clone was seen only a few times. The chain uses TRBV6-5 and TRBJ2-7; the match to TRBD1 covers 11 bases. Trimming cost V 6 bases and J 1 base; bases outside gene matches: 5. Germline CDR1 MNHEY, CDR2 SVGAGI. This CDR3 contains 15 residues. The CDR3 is CASRFRDRGSYEQYF. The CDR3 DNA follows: TGTGCCAGCAGATTCCGGGACAGGGGGTCCTACGAGCAGTACTTC.